Shown below are 24 T cell receptor beta chains from a single sample sequenced in a study of T cell repertoires in cytomegalovirus infection. MiXCR, run by TCRdb on the reads, gives a single entry per CDR3 protein. The table has fewer than 200,000 distinct CDR3 sequences, roughly a fifth seen once. Sequenced: PBMCs. These receptors all come from a human donor in good health (CMV status not recorded). Some clones in this sample may be carry-over from other donors' samples.

This clonotype was seen a handful of times. The chain uses TRBV6-1 and TRBJ2-7; a possible D gene is TRBD2 (6 bases). The germline V and J ends were trimmed by 5 bases and 6 bases, with 20 bases remaining between them. CDR1 MNHNS and CDR2 SASEGT come from the germline V gene. The CDR3 has 15 residues. The CDR3 DNA reads TGTGCCAGCAGTCTTGAGACCGGGACTGCGGGCGAGCAGTACTTC. Its translation is CASSLETGTAGEQYF.

This clonotype was seen only a few times. This chain joins TRBV24-1 and TRBJ2-4; TRBD1 matches at 7 bases. CDR3 length: 14 amino acids. CDR1 is KGHDR and CDR2 is SFDVKD in the germline V gene. V gave up 4 bases and J gave up 2 bases; unmatched junction bases: 1. This CDR3 is CATSDRGSKNIQYF. DNA for the CDR3: TGTGCCACCAGTGACAGGGGGTCCAAAAACATTCAGTACTTC.

The chain couples TRBV19 to TRBJ2-1; D uncertain. Germline V gene data show CDR1 as LNHDA and CDR2 as SQIVND (reference sequence). This CDR3 region has 12 residues. Trimming removed 7 bases at V and 7 bases at J, with 11 bases between. CDR3 DNA sequence: TGTGCCAGTACACGGCGGCGTAATGAGCAGTTCTTC. It yields the protein CASTRRRNEQFF. Looking up the rest from reference TRBV19 and TRBJ2-1 gives the full variable domain: DGGITQSPKYLFRKEGQNVTLSCEQNLNHDAMYWYRQDPGQGLRLIYYSQIVNDFQKGDIAEGYSVSREKKESFPLTVTSAQKNPTAFYLCASTRRRNEQFFGPGTRLTVL.

This clonotype was detected only a few times. The genes are TRBV20-1 and TRBJ1-2, with TRBD1 as a possible D gene (6 bases). V shed 4 bases and J shed 0 bases, with 12 bases lying between them. The CDR3 contains 14 residues. In germline, CDR1 is DFQATT, CDR2 SNEGSKA (reference sequence). The CDR3 sequence is CSAIPGAANYGYTF. The DNA of the CDR3 is TGCAGTGCTATTCCGGGGGCAGCTAACTATGGCTACACCTTC.

This clonotype was counted ten times or more. V usage is TRBV2 and J usage is TRBJ1-1; TRBD1 matches 7 bases. The junction had 3 bases not matched to a gene; V was cut back by 4 bases and J by 1 base. Germline V gene data show CDR1 as SNHLY and CDR2 as FYNNEI. This CDR3 spans 14 amino acids. The CDR3 spells CASSGQGWNTEAFF. CDR3 nucleotide sequence: TGTGCCAGCAGTGGACAGGGATGGAACACTGAAGCTTTCTTT. Variable domain in full (rest from reference TRBV2 and TRBJ1-1): EPEVTQTPSHQVTQMGQEVILRCVPISNHLYFYWYRQILGQKVEFLVSFYNNEISEKSEIFDDQFSVERPDGSNFTLKIRSTKLEDSAMYFCASSGQGWNTEAFFGQGTRLTVV.

The chain employs TRBV12-3 or TRBV12-4 and TRBJ1-3; tentatively, D is TRBD1 (6 bases). The CDR3 has 17 amino acids. The V and J ends lost 1 base and 2 bases respectively, with 15 bases between them. CDR3 loop: CASSLGVLGAPGNTIYF. The CDR3 coding sequence is TGTGCCAGCAGTTTAGGTGTTCTGGGGGCACCTGGAAACACCATATATTTT.

This sequence joins TRBV5-4 and TRBJ2-6, with unresolved D. V lost 0 bases and J lost 4, with 8 bases in between. The CDR3 extends over 15 amino acids. Germline CDR1 is SGHNT and CDR2 is YYREEE (reference sequence). DNA of the CDR3: TGTGCCAGCAGCTTGGATGGTCGGGGGGCCAACGTCCTGACTTTC. Its protein is CASSLDGRGANVLTF.

The count of this clonotype is one. This may arise from a read error, as a much more abundant clone is one base away. The chain combines TRBV7-3 with TRBJ2-2; TRBD1 or TRBD2 may be the D gene (5 bases each). Trimming stripped 5 bases from V and 1 base from J, with 17 bases between. This CDR3 is 17 amino acids long. Germline CDR1 SGHTA, CDR2 FQGTGA. The CDR3 loop reads CASSGPAGTVNTGELFF. CDR3 bases: TGTGCCAGCAGCGGGCCCGCCGGGACGGTGAACACCGGGGAGCTGTTTTTT. The full variable domain, in which reference TRBV7-3 and TRBJ2-2 provide the parts outside the CDR3, is GAGVSQTPSNKVTEKGKYVELRCDPISGHTALYWYRQSLGQGPEFLIYFQGTGAADDSGLPNDRFFAVRPEGSVSTLKIQRTERGDSAVYLCASSGPAGTVNTGELFFGEGSRLTVL.

V and J are TRBV6-5 and TRBJ2-5, with D maybe TRBD2 (6 bases). CDR1 MNHEY and CDR2 SVGAGI come from the germline V gene. V was shortened by 4 bases and J by 0 bases, with 12 bases between the two germline ends. This CDR3 has 15 residues. The CDR3 is CASSSDQRDQETQYF. The CDR3 nucleotides read TGTGCCAGCAGTTCCGATCAGCGGGACCAAGAGACCCAGTACTTC.

V and J are TRBV7-3 and TRBJ1-1; the D gene is possibly TRBD1 (5 bases). V dropped 5 bases and J dropped 2 bases, with 15 bases sitting between them. The CDR3 has 15 amino acids. CDR1 and CDR2 from the germline V gene are SGHTA and FQGTGA. CDR3 bases: TGTGCCAGCAGCCCCCGGGGACGGAGTAACACTGAAGCTTTCTTT. This encodes CASSPRGRSNTEAFF.

The sample holds a few counts of this clonotype. The genes are TRBV23-1 and TRBJ2-7; no firm D call. TRBV23-1 is an open reading frame, and its role is uncertain. This CDR3 contains 16 residues. The V end was cut by 0 bases, the J end by 0 bases, with 12 bases between. The CDR3 sequence is CASSQSAIPSSYEQYF. Written as DNA, the CDR3 is TGCGCCAGCAGTCAATCCGCCATCCCGAGCTCCTACGAGCAGTACTTC.

This clonotype was found many times. The rearrangement uses TRBV7-9 and TRBJ2-3; no clear D. CDR1 SEHNR and CDR2 FQNEAQ come from the germline V gene (reference sequence). The CDR3 totals 11 residues. Trimming took 4 bases from V and 5 from J, leaving 4 bases between them. The CDR3 DNA sequence: TGTGCCAGCAGCTACCAAGATACGCAGTATTTT. Its translation: CASSYQDTQYF. Combining the CDR3 with reference TRBV7-9 and TRBJ2-3 gives the whole variable domain DTGVSQNPRHKITKRGQNVTFRCDPISEHNRLYWYRQTLGQGPEFLTYFQNEAQLEKSRLLSDRFSAERPKGSFSTLEIQRTEQGDSAMYLCASSYQDTQYFGPGTRLTVL.

The J gene is TRBJ2-7, the V gene TRBV2; D is perhaps TRBD2 (6 bases). CDR3 length: 13 residues. Germline V gives CDR1 SNHLY, CDR2 FYNNEI. The V and J ends lost 5 bases and 4 bases respectively, with 12 bases between them. CDR3 nucleotides: TGTGCCAGCAGTCGGGACTTGCTTTACGAGCAGTACTTC. The encoded protein is CASSRDLLYEQYF.

As concerns this clonotype: The junction departs from germline at one end; a sequencing error may be responsible. The rearrangement links TRBV20-1 to TRBJ2-3, with D maybe TRBD1 (6 bases). In germline, CDR1 is DFQATT, CDR2 SNEGSKA (reference sequence). This CDR3 spans 11 amino acids. CDR3 bases: TGCAGTGCTTTGGACAGAGAAACGCAGTACTTT. This translates into CSALDRETQYF.

The chain is built from TRBV28 and TRBJ2-2; 7 bases fit TRBD2. CDR1 is MDHEN, CDR2 SYDVKM, per germline. With V trimmed by 7 bases and J by 5 bases, 7 bases remained unmatched. The CDR3 is made up of 14 amino acids. This CDR3 is CASKEGGPTGELFF. CDR3 DNA: TGTGCCAGCAAGGAGGGAGGGCCGACCGGGGAGCTGTTTTTT.

The genes are TRBV12-3 or TRBV12-4 and TRBJ1-4; D ambiguous. The CDR3 extends over 16 amino acids. The ends were cut back, 2 bases at V and 8 bases at J, with 18 bases in the middle. The CDR3 DNA follows: TGTGCCAGCAGTTTAATGCGTCAACCCGGTAGGGAAAAACTGTTTTTT. It encodes CASSLMRQPGREKLFF.

The genes are TRBV10-3 and TRBJ2-1; TRBD2 aligns across 11 bases. With V trimmed by 3 bases and J by 3 bases, 7 bases remained unmatched. There are 17 residues in the CDR3. CDR1 ENHRY and CDR2 SYGVKD come from the germline V gene. CDR3 in amino acids: CAISDAPGTSGYNEQFF. The CDR3 DNA reads as TGTGCCATCAGTGACGCCCCCGGGACTAGCGGCTACAATGAGCAGTTCTTC.

This clonotype showed up many times. The V and J genes are TRBV7-8 and TRBJ2-1; the match to TRBD2 covers 13 bases. Germline assignment: CDR1 SGHVS and CDR2 FQNEAQ. This CDR3 comprises 16 residues. V was pared by 6 bases and J by 4 bases, with 6 bases of the junction left unmatched. This chain's CDR3 is CASSRTSGRVYNEQFF. CDR3 bases: TGTGCCAGCAGTCGGACTAGCGGGAGAGTATACAATGAGCAGTTCTTC.

This clonotype was counted between two and nine times. V is TRBV14 and J is TRBJ1-1; the D gene is possibly TRBD1 (5 bases). The CDR3 has 14 amino acids. The V gene lost 1 base and the J gene lost 4 bases, with 10 bases spanning the gap. Germline V gives CDR1 SGHDN, CDR2 FVKESK. As DNA, the CDR3 is TGTGCCAGCAGCCAAGGTTTAAGGGGCACTGAAGCTTTCTTT. Translating gives CASSQGLRGTEAFF.

The chain carries TRBV19 and TRBJ2-3; 8 bases align to TRBD2. CDR3 size: 16 residues. J was trimmed by 2 bases and V by 3 bases; bases with no gene match: 7. Germline-derived CDR1 and CDR2 are LNHDA and SQIVND (reference sequence). The CDR3 reads CASSITRGAFTDTQYF. In DNA form, the CDR3 reads TGTGCCAGTAGTATTACGCGGGGGGCCTTCACAGATACGCAGTATTTT.

This clonotype was observed a few times. The V call is TRBV28, the J call TRBJ1-3; 9 nucleotides align to TRBD1. This CDR3 region has 16 residues. Germline loops: CDR1 MDHEN, CDR2 SYDVKM. Trimming took 3 bases from V and 3 from J; bases not matched to a gene: 6. The CDR3 region has the DNA TGTGCCAGCAGTTTGTACGGGACAGGGATTGGAAACACCATATATTTT. It specifies CASSLYGTGIGNTIYF. The full variable domain, rest sourced from reference TRBV28 and TRBJ1-3, is DVKVTQSSRYLVKRTGEKVFLECVQDMDHENMFWYRQDPGLGLRLIYFSYDVKMKEKGDIPEGYSVSREKKERFSLILESASTNQTSMYLCASSLYGTGIGNTIYFGEGSWLTVV.

Worth noting for this clonotype: The junction differs from germline at one of its ends, possibly a read error. The V call is TRBV6-5, the J call TRBJ2-7, with D perhaps being TRBD1 or TRBD2 (5 bases each). CDR1 MNHEY and CDR2 SVGAGI come from the germline V gene. There are 13 residues in the CDR3. The CDR3: CASSYSGRGEVAF. The CDR3 DNA is TGTGCCAGCAGTTACTCGGGACGGGGAGAAGTTGCCTTC.

Turning to this clonotype: A much larger clone differs by one base, so this may be a read error. The rearrangement links TRBV7-3 to TRBJ1-1, with a tentative D call TRBD1 (5 bases). The V gene's germline CDR1 is SGHTA and CDR2 FQGTGA. The ends were cut back, 0 bases at V and 4 bases at J, with 6 bases in the middle. This CDR3 has 13 amino acids. The CDR3 coding sequence is TGTGCCAGCAGCTTAACAGGGACCACTGAAGCTTTCTTT. As protein: CASSLTGTTEAFF. The entire variable domain, with the rest obtained from reference TRBV7-3 and TRBJ1-1, is as follows: GAGVSQTPSNKVTEKGKYVELRCDPISGHTALYWYRQSLGQGPEFLIYFQGTGAADDSGLPNDRFFAVRPEGSVSTLKIQRTERGDSAVYLCASSLTGTTEAFFGQGTRLTVV.

The table lists this clonotype with many counts. The gene calls are TRBV7-2 and TRBJ2-2, with D perhaps matching TRBD2 (5 bases). Germline V lookup: CDR1 SGHTA, CDR2 FQGNSA. The CDR3 is 18 amino acids. V was shortened by 5 bases and J by 2 bases, with 21 bases between the two germline ends. This CDR3 reads CASSPRAKNLPNTGELFF. The CDR3 DNA reads as TGTGCCAGCAGCCCGAGGGCCAAGAACCTGCCCAACACCGGGGAGCTGTTTTTT.